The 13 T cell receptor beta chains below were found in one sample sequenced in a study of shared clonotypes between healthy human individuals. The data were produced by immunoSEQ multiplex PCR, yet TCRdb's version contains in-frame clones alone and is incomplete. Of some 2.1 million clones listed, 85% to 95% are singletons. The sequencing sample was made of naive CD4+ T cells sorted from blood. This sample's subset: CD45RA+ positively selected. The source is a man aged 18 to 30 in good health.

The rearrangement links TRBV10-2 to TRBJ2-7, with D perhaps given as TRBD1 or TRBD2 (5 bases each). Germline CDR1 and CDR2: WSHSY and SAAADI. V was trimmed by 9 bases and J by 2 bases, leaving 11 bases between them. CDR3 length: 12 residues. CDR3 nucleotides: TGCGCCAGTAGGGACGGACCCTACGAGCAGTACTTC. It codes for CASRDGPYEQYF.

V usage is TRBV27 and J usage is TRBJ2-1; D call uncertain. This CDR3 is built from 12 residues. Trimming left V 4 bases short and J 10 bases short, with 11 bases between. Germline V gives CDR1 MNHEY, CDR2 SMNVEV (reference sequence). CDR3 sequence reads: CASSSRTAEQFF. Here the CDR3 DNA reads TGTGCCAGCAGTTCCCGGACGGCGGAGCAGTTCTTC.

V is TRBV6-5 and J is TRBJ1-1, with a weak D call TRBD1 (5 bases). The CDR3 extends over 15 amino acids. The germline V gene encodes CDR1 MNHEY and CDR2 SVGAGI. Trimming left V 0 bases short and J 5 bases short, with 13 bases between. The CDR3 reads CASSYSRGGGTEAFF. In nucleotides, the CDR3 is TGTGCCAGCAGTTACTCTCGTGGGGGAGGGACTGAAGCTTTCTTT.

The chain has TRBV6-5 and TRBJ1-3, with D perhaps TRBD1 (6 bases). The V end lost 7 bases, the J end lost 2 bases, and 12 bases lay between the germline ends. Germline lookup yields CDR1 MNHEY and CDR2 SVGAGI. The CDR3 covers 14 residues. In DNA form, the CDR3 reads TGTGCCAGCACCTCTGACAGGACTGGAAACACCATATATTTT. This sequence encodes CASTSDRTGNTIYF.

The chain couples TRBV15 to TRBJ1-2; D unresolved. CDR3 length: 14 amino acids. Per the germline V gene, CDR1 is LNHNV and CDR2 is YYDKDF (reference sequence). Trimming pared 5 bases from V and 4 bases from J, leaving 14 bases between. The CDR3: CATSEAHSIYGYTF. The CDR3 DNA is TGTGCCACCAGCGAAGCCCACTCGATCTATGGCTACACCTTC.

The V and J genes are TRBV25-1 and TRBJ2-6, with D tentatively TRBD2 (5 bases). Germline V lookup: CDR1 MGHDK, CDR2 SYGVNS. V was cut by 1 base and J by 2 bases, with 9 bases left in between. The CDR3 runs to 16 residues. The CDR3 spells CASSESGRTGANVLTF. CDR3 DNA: TGTGCCAGCAGTGAATCGGGAAGGACTGGGGCCAACGTCCTGACTTTC.

DNA for the CDR3: TGCGCCAGCAGCTTGTTACCCTCAGCAGGGGGAGGTGAGCAGTACTTC. It codes for CASSLLPSAGGGEQYF. The V and J genes are TRBV5-1 and TRBJ2-7; D possibly corresponds to TRBD1 (7 bases). The germline V gene encodes CDR1 SGHRS and CDR2 YFSETQ. V was shortened by 1 base and J by 7 bases, with 21 bases between the two germline ends. This CDR3 has 16 residues.

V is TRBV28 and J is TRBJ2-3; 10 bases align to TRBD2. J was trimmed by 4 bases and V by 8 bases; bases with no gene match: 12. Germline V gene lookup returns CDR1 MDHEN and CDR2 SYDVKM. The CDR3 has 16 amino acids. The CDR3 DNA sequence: TGTGCCAGCGCGTCTAGCGGGAGCGCCAGGGCAGATACGCAGTATTTT. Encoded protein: CASASSGSARADTQYF.

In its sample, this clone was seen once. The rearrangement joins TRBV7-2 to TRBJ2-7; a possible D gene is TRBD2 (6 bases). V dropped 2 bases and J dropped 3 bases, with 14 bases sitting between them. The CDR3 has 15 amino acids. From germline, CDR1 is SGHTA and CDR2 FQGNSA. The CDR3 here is CASSLQVGGLYEQYF. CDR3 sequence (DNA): TGTGCCAGCAGCTTACAGGTGGGAGGTCTCTACGAGCAGTACTTC.

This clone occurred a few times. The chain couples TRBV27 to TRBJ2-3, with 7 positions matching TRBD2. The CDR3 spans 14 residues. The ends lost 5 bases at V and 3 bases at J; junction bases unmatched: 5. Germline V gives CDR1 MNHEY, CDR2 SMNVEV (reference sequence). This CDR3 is CASSLGLGTDTQYF. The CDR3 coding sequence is TGTGCCAGCAGTCTCGGACTAGGGACAGATACGCAGTATTTT.

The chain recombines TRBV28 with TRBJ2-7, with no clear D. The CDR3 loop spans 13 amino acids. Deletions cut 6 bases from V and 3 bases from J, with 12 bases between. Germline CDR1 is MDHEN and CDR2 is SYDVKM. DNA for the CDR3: TGTGCCAGCAGCCCGGACCCTCTCTACGAGCAGTACTTC. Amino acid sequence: CASSPDPLYEQYF.

The CDR3 DNA reads TGTGCCAGCAGTGAGATGGACAGGGGAATCGGCAATGAGCAGTTCTTC. Translating it yields CASSEMDRGIGNEQFF. This sequence joins TRBV25-1 and TRBJ2-1; 9 bases are shared with TRBD1. Germline V CDR1 and CDR2: MGHDK, SYGVNS. This CDR3 has 16 amino acids. Trimming removed 3 bases from V and 6 bases from J; junction bases left unmatched: 9. The whole variable domain, remainder taken from reference TRBV25-1 and TRBJ2-1, is EADIYQTPRYLVIGTGKKITLECSQTMGHDKMYWYQQDPGMELHLIHYSYGVNSTEKGDLSSESTVSRIRTEHFPLTLESARPSHTSQYLCASSEMDRGIGNEQFFGPGTRLTVL.

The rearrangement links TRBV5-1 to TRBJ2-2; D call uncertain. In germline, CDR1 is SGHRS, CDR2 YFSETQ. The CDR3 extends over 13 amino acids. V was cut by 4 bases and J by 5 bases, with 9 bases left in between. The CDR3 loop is CASSVLGTGELFF. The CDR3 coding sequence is TGCGCCAGCAGCGTCCTGGGGACCGGGGAGCTGTTTTTT.